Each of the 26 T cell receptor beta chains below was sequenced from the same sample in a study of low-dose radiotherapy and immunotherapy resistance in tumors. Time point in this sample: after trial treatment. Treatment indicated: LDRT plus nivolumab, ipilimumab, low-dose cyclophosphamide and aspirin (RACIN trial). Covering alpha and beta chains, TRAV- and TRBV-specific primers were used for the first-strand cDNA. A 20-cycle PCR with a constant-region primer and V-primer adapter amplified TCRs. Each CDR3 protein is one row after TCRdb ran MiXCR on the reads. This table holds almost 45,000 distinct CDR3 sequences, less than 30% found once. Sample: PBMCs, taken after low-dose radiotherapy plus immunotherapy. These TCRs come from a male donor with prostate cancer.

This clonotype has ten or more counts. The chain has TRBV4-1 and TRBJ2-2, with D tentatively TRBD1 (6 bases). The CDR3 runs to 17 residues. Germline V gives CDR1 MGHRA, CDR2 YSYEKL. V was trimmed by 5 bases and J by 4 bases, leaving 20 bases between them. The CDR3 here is CASSTLYGGAGTGELFF. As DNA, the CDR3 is TGCGCCAGCAGCACCTTATATGGGGGCGCGGGCACCGGGGAGCTGTTTTTT.

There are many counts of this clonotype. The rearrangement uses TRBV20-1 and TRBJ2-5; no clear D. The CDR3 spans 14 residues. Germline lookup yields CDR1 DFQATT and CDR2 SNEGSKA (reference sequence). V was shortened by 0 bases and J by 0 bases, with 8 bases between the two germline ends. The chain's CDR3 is CSARDQVYQETQYF. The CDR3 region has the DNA TGCAGTGCTAGAGATCAAGTGTACCAAGAGACCCAGTACTTC.

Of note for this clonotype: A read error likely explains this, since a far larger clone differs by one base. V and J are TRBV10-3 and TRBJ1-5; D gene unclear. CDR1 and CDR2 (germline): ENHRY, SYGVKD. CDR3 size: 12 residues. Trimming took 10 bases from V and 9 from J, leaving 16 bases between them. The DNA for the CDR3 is TGTGCCAGCATGGTTGGGGATCGGCCCCAGCATTTT. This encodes CASMVGDRPQHF.

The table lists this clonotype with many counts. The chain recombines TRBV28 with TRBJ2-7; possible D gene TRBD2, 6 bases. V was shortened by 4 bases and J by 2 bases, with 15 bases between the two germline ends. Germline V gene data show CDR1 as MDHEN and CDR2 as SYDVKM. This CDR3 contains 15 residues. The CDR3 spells CASSSAGGRPYEQYF. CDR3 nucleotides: TGTGCCAGCAGTTCGGCCGGGGGAAGGCCCTACGAGCAGTACTTC. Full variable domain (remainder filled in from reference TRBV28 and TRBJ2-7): DVKVTQSSRYLVKRTGEKVFLECVQDMDHENMFWYRQDPGLGLRLIYFSYDVKMKEKGDIPEGYSVSREKKERFSLILESASTNQTSMYLCASSSAGGRPYEQYFGPGTRLTVT.

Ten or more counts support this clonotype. The CDR3 reads CASSLDSYGYTF. The CDR3, as DNA: TGTGCCAGCAGCCTTGACAGCTATGGCTACACCTTC. The chain carries TRBV5-8 and TRBJ1-2; possibly TRBD1 for D (5 bases). The length of the CDR3 is 12 residues. Germline V CDR1 and CDR2: SGHTS, YDEGEE. Trimming took off 4 bases at V and 4 bases at J, with 8 bases between the two ends.

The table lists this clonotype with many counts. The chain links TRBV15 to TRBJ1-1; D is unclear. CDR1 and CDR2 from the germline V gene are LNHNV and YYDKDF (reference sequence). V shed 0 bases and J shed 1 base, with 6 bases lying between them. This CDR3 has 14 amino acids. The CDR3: CATSRDRENTEAFF. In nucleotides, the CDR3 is TGTGCCACCAGCAGAGATCGGGAGAACACTGAAGCTTTCTTT.

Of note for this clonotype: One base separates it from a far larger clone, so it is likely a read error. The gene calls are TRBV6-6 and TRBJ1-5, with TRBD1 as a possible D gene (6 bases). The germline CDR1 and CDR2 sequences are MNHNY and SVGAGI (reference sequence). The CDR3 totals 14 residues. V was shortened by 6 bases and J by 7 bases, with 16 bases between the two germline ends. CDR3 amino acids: CASREQGGRQPQHF. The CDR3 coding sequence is TGTGCCAGCAGAGAACAGGGAGGGAGACAGCCCCAGCATTTT.

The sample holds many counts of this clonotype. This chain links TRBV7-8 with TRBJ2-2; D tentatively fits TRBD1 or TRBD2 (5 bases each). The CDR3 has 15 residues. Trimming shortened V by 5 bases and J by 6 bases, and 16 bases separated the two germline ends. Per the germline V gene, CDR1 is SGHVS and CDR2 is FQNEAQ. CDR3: CASSPRGDGAGELFF. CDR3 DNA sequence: TGTGCCAGCAGCCCGCGAGGGGATGGAGCCGGGGAGCTGTTTTTT.

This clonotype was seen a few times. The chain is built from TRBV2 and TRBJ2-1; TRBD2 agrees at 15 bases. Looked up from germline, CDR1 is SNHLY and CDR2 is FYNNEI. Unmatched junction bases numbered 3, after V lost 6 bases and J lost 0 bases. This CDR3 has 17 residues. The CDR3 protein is CASRGLAGGSSYNEQFF. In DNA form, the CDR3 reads TGTGCCAGCAGGGGACTAGCGGGGGGTAGCTCCTACAATGAGCAGTTCTTC.

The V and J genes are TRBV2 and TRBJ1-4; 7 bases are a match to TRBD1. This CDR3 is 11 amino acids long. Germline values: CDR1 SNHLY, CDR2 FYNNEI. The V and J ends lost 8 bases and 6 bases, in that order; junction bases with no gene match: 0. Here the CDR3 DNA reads TGTGCCAGCGGACAGGATGAAAAACTGTTTTTT. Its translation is CASGQDEKLFF. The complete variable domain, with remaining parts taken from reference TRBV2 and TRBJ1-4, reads EPEVTQTPSHQVTQMGQEVILRCVPISNHLYFYWYRQILGQKVEFLVSFYNNEISEKSEIFDDQFSVERPDGSNFTLKIRSTKLEDSAMYFCASGQDEKLFFGSGTQLSVL.

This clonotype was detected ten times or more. The CDR3 DNA reads as TGTGCCAGCAGTTCCCCCACCTTAGGGGCCTACGAGCAGTACTTC. Amino acids: CASSSPTLGAYEQYF. The gene calls are TRBV6-6 and TRBJ2-7; maybe TRBD1 (5 bases). Germline CDR1 is MNHNY and CDR2 is SVGAGI (reference sequence). V was clipped by 4 bases and J by 2 bases, with 15 bases between them. CDR3 size: 15 residues.

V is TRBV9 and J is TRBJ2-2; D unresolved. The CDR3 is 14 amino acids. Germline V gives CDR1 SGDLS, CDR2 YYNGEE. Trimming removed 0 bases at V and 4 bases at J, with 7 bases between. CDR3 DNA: TGTGCCAGCAGCGTAGGAGTTCCCACCGGGGAGCTGTTTTTT. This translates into CASSVGVPTGELFF.

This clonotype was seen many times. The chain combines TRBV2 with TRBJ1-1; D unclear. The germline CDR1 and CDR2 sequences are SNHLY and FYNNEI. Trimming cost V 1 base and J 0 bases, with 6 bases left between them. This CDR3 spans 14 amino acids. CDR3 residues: CASSEGRVNTEAFF. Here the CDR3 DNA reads TGTGCCAGCAGTGAAGGACGGGTGAACACTGAAGCTTTCTTT.

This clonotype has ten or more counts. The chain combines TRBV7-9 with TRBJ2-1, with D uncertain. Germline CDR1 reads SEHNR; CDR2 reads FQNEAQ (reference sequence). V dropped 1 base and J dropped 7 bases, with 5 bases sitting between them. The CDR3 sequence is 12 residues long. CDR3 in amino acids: CASSLELNEQFF. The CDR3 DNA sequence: TGTGCCAGCAGCTTAGAACTGAATGAGCAGTTCTTC.

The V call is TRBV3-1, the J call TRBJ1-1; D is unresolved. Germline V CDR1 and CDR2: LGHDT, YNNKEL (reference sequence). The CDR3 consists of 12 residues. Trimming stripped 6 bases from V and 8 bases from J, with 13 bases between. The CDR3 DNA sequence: TGTGCCAGCAGGCACCTGGGCCAGGAAGCTTTCTTT. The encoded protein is CASRHLGQEAFF.

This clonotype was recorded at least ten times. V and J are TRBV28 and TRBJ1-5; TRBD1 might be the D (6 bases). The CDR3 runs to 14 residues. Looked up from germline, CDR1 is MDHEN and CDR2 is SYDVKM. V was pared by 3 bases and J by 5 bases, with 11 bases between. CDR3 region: CASSLMGGHQPQHF. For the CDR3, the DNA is TGTGCCAGCAGTTTGATGGGGGGCCATCAGCCCCAGCATTTT.

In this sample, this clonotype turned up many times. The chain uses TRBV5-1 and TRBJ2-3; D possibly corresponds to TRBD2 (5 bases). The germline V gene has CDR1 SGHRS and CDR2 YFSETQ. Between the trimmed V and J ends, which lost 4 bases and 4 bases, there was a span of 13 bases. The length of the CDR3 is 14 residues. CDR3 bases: TGCGCCAGCAGCCAGGACTCGGCCGCAGATACGCAGTATTTT. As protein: CASSQDSAADTQYF.

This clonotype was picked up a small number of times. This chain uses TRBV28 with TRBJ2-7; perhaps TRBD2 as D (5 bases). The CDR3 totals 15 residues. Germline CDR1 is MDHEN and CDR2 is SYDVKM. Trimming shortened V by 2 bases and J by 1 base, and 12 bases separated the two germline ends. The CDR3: CASSLGGGQSYEQYF. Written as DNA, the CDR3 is TGTGCCAGCAGTTTAGGCGGCGGGCAATCCTACGAGCAGTACTTC. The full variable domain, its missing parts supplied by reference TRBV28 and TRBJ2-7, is DVKVTQSSRYLVKRTGEKVFLECVQDMDHENMFWYRQDPGLGLRLIYFSYDVKMKEKGDIPEGYSVSREKKERFSLILESASTNQTSMYLCASSLGGGQSYEQYFGPGTRLTVT.

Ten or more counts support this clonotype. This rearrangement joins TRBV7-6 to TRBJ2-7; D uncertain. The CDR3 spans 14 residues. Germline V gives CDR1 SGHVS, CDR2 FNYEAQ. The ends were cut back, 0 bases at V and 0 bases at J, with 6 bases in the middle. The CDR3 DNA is TGTGCCAGCAGCTTAGCACTCAACTCCTACGAGCAGTACTTC. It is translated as CASSLALNSYEQYF.

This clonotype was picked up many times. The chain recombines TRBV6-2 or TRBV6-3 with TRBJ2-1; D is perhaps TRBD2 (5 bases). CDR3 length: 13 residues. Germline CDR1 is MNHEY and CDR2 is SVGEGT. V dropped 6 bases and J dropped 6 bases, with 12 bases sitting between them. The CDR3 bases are TGTGCCAGCAGAAACGCGGGCGGCAATGAGCAGTTCTTC. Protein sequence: CASRNAGGNEQFF.

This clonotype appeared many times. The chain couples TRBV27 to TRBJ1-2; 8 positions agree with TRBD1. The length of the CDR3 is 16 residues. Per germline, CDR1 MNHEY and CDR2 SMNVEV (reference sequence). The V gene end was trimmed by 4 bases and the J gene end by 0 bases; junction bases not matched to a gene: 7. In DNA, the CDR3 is TGTGCCAGCAGTTCCCACGAGACAGGGGCTAACTATGGCTACACCTTC. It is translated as CASSSHETGANYGYTF.

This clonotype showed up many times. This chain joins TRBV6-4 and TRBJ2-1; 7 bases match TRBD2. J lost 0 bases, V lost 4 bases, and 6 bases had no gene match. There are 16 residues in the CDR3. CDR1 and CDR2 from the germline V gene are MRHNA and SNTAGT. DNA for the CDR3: TGTGCCAGCAGTGCAGTGGGAGGGAGCTCCTACAATGAGCAGTTCTTC. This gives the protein CASSAVGGSSYNEQFF.

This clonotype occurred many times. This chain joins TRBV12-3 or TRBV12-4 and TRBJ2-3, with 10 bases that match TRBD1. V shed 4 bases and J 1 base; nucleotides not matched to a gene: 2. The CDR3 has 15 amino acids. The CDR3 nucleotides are TGTGCCAGCAGTTCCGGGACAGGGGGCACAGATACGCAGTATTTT. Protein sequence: CASSSGTGGTDTQYF.

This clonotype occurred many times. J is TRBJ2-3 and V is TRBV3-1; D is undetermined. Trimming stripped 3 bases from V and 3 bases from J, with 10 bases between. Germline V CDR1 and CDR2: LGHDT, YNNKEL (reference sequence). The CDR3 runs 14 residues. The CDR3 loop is CASSHAAWTDTQYF. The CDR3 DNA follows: TGTGCCAGCAGCCACGCGGCCTGGACAGATACGCAGTATTTT.

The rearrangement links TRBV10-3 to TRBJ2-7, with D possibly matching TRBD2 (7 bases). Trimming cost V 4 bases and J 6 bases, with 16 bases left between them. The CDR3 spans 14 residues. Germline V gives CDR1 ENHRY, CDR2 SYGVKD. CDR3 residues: CAISGGGTTLEQYF. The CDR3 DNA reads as TGTGCCATCAGTGGGGGGGGGACAACCCTCGAGCAGTACTTC.

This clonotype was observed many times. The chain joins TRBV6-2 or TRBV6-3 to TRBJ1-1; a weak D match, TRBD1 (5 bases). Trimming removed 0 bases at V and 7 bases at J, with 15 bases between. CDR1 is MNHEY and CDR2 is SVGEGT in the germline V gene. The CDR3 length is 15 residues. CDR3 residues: CASSYSSGGVLEAFF. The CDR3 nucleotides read TGTGCCAGCAGTTACTCGTCGGGGGGGGTTCTTGAAGCTTTCTTT.